Below are 20 T cell receptor beta chains sequenced from a single sample in a study of Tregs in tolerant kidney transplant recipients. Profiled with immunoSEQ multiplex PCR; TCRdb holds only in-frame clones, not every one. This table holds about 110,000 clones, roughly 90% found once. Source: CD4+ T cells from blood, taken before the transplant. The receptors originated from a human donor who received a combined kidney and bone marrow transplant.

The V and J genes are TRBV18 and TRBJ1-1, with D perhaps TRBD1 (6 bases). Germline V CDR1 and CDR2: KGHSH, LQKENI. The CDR3 is 14 amino acids. The V gene lost 3 bases and the J gene lost 2 bases, with 10 bases spanning the gap. CDR3 loop: CASSPRQDNTEAFF. The CDR3, as DNA: TGTGCCAGCTCACCTCGACAGGATAACACTGAAGCTTTCTTT. The complete variable domain, with remaining parts taken from reference TRBV18 and TRBJ1-1, reads NAGVMQNPRHLVRRRGQEARLRCSPMKGHSHVYWYRQLPEEGLKFMVYLQKENIIDESGMPKERFSAEFPKEGPSILRIQQVVRGDSAAYFCASSPRQDNTEAFFGQGTRLTVV.

This chain connects TRBV7-8 to TRBJ2-1; 14 positions agree with TRBD2. The J segment lost 3 bases and the V segment lost 5 bases, leaving 12 bases of the junction unmatched. The CDR3 contains 19 residues. Germline V gene data show CDR1 as SGHVS and CDR2 as FQNEAQ. The CDR3 bases are TGTGCCAGCAGCCCCCAAGGGACTAGCGGGAGCAGATTCTACAATGAGCAGTTCTTC. Amino acids: CASSPQGTSGSRFYNEQFF.

This chain joins TRBV6-1 and TRBJ2-2; tentative D call: TRBD2 (5 bases). Germline-derived CDR1 and CDR2 are MNHNS and SASEGT. This CDR3 has 14 amino acids. V shed 4 bases and J shed 6 bases, with 12 bases lying between them. The DNA for the CDR3 is TGTGCCAGCAGTGGGATCCTAGCCGCCGGGGAGCTGTTTTTT. It translates to CASSGILAAGELFF.

The chain employs TRBV27 and TRBJ2-5; 10 nucleotides align to TRBD2. V was pared by 6 bases and J by 2 bases, with 15 bases of the junction left unmatched. This CDR3 has 18 residues. Germline lookup yields CDR1 MNHEY and CDR2 SMNVEV (reference sequence). Here the CDR3 DNA reads TGTGCCAGCAGCCGAAAAGCGCGGACTAGCGGAATACAAGAGACCCAGTACTTC. Amino acid sequence: CASSRKARTSGIQETQYF.

The chain employs TRBV7-2 and TRBJ2-3, with TRBD2 matching over 9 bases. Germline lookup yields CDR1 SGHTA and CDR2 FQGNSA. Losses at the gene ends were 4 bases for V and 2 bases for J; bases not matched to a gene: 10. The CDR3 runs to 17 residues. In DNA form, the CDR3 reads TGTGCCAGCAGCTCGCGGGGGGGCGGGCGATTCACAGATACGCAGTATTTT. This translates into CASSSRGGGRFTDTQYF.

The V gene is TRBV27, the J gene TRBJ1-2, with D unresolved. Germline CDR1 MNHEY, CDR2 SMNVEV (reference sequence). Trimming removed 2 bases at V and 7 bases at J, with 20 bases between. CDR3 length: 16 amino acids. In DNA form, the CDR3 reads TGTGCCAGCAGTTTAAGGCCCCGAGAGGTCCGGCGTGGCTACACCTTC. Its translation is CASSLRPREVRRGYTF.

The rearrangement joins TRBV30 to TRBJ2-1; TRBD1 matches at 10 bases. The V gene end was trimmed by 4 bases and the J gene end by 8 bases; junction bases not matched to a gene: 8. Germline CDR1 GTSNPN, CDR2 SVGIG (reference sequence). This CDR3 contains 14 residues. In DNA, the CDR3 is TGTGCCTGGACGGTGACAGGGGGCTTGGATGAGCAGTTCTTC. Its protein product is CAWTVTGGLDEQFF.

J is TRBJ1-1 and V is TRBV6-5, with 7 bases matching TRBD1. This CDR3 comprises 13 residues. The V gene's germline CDR1 is MNHEY and CDR2 SVGAGI. With V trimmed by 6 bases and J by 4 bases, 5 bases remained unmatched. CDR3 sequence: CASRLPGGTEAFF. CDR3 nucleotides: TGTGCCAGCAGACTCCCAGGGGGCACTGAAGCTTTCTTT.

The chain recombines TRBV7-2 with TRBJ1-2, with 9 positions matching TRBD1. This CDR3 spans 16 amino acids. Germline V gene sequence: CDR1 SGHTA, CDR2 FQGNSA. V shed 5 bases, J shed 8 bases, and the junction held 15 bases outside the gene matches. CDR3 DNA: TGTGCCAGCAGCGCAGAACTTGAGGACAGGGGTGGCGGCTACACCTTC. It yields the protein CASSAELEDRGGGYTF.

J is TRBJ2-1 and V is TRBV29-1; 10 nucleotides match TRBD2. V lost 7 bases and J lost 7; bases outside the gene matches: 10. Germline V lookup: CDR1 SQVTM, CDR2 ANQGSEA. The CDR3 contains 14 residues. The CDR3 reads CSGGAGGNTNEQFF. The CDR3 nucleotides are TGCAGCGGGGGAGCGGGAGGGAATACAAATGAGCAGTTCTTC.

The gene calls are TRBV7-8 and TRBJ1-3; D not resolved. The V and J ends lost 5 bases and 0 bases respectively, with 14 bases between them. The germline V gene encodes CDR1 SGHVS and CDR2 FQNEAQ. This CDR3 spans 16 amino acids. CDR3 sequence reads: CASSRSNGISGNTIYF. DNA for the CDR3: TGTGCCAGCAGCCGATCCAATGGCATCTCTGGAAACACCATATATTTT.

The rearrangement uses TRBV18 and TRBJ1-1; 7 nucleotides align to TRBD1. Germline-derived CDR1 and CDR2 are KGHSH and LQKENI. Trimming took 5 bases from V and 0 from J; bases not matched to a gene: 15. This CDR3 is built from 18 residues. This CDR3 reads CASSSLSALGQLNTEAFF. CDR3 nucleotide sequence: TGTGCCAGCTCATCCTTATCTGCATTGGGACAGCTGAACACTGAAGCTTTCTTT.

This clone was seen a single time. This chain uses TRBV19 with TRBJ1-3, with D unclear. Between the trimmed V and J ends, which lost 6 bases and 8 bases, there was a span of 8 bases. The CDR3 length is 11 residues. Per the germline V gene, CDR1 is LNHDA and CDR2 is SQIVND (reference sequence). DNA of the CDR3: TGTGCCAGTAGCTTAGAAGACACCATATATTTT. Its protein is CASSLEDTIYF. The whole variable domain, filled in from reference TRBV19 and TRBJ1-3, reads DGGITQSPKYLFRKEGQNVTLSCEQNLNHDAMYWYRQDPGQGLRLIYYSQIVNDFQKGDIAEGYSVSREKKESFPLTVTSAQKNPTAFYLCASSLEDTIYFGEGSWLTVV.

This chain joins TRBV4-2 and TRBJ2-3; TRBD1 matches at 7 bases. Losses at the gene ends were 6 bases for V and 1 base for J; bases not matched to a gene: 4. The CDR3 totals 14 residues. Germline V gene data show CDR1 as LGHNA and CDR2 as YNFKEQ. For the CDR3, the DNA is TGTGCCAGCAGACCCGGACAGGGCACAGATACGCAGTATTTT. It yields the protein CASRPGQGTDTQYF.

The J gene is TRBJ1-3, the V gene TRBV6-6; D gene uncertain. V was clipped by 6 bases and J by 4 bases, with 10 bases between them. Per germline, CDR1 MNHNY and CDR2 SVGAGI (reference sequence). This CDR3 comprises 13 residues. CDR3 sequence: CASSPSAGNTIYF. The CDR3 nucleotides are TGTGCCAGCAGCCCCAGTGCAGGAAACACCATATATTTT.

This chain joins TRBV5-4 and TRBJ2-7, with D possibly being TRBD1 (5 bases). Germline assignment: CDR1 SGHNT and CDR2 YYREEE (reference sequence). This CDR3 is built from 15 residues. Trimming took 2 bases from V and 3 from J, leaving 15 bases between them. This chain's CDR3 is CASSLGVSGFYEQYF. As DNA, the CDR3 is TGTGCCAGCAGCTTAGGGGTCTCGGGTTTCTACGAGCAGTACTTC.

This CDR3 is CASSFQGYGYTF. CDR3 DNA sequence: TGTGCCAGCAGTTTTCAGGGATATGGCTACACCTTC. The chain carries TRBV27 and TRBJ1-2; weak D call: TRBD1 (5 bases). V lost 3 bases and J 5 bases, leaving 7 bases between the germline ends. CDR1 is MNHEY and CDR2 is SMNVEV in the germline V gene (reference sequence). The CDR3 length is 12 residues.

Worth noting for this clone: Germline is not matched at one junction end, which may reflect a read error. The chain has TRBV18 and TRBJ2-3; possibly TRBD1 for D (6 bases). Looked up from germline, CDR1 is KGHSH and CDR2 is LQKENI. The CDR3 spans 15 residues. The CDR3 sequence is CASSPWTESTDTQYF. In DNA, the CDR3 is TGTGCCAGCTCACCCTGGACAGAGAGCACGGATACGCAGTATTTT.

This chain links TRBV11-2 with TRBJ2-5, with a possible D match to TRBD2 (5 bases). The CDR3 extends over 17 amino acids. In germline, CDR1 is SGHAT, CDR2 FQNNGV. V dropped 5 bases and J dropped 3 bases, with 22 bases sitting between them. CDR3 sequence reads: CASSRGGSRGLKETQYF. The CDR3 DNA sequence: TGTGCCAGCAGCCGGGGTGGATCCCGAGGTTTAAAAGAGACCCAGTACTTC. The variable domain in full, completed from reference TRBV11-2 and TRBJ2-5, reads EAGVAQSPRYKIIEKRQSVAFWCNPISGHATLYWYQQILGQGPKLLIQFQNNGVVDDSQLPKDRFSAERLKGVDSTLKIQPAKLEDSAVYLCASSRGGSRGLKETQYFGPGTRLLVL.

The V gene is TRBV29-1, the J gene TRBJ2-3; 15 bases agree with TRBD2. This CDR3 comprises 19 residues. Germline lookup yields CDR1 SQVTM and CDR2 ANQGSEA. With V trimmed by 2 bases and J by 5 bases, 14 bases remained unmatched. The CDR3 sequence: CSVEFQGLAGGSHRDTQYF. CDR3 sequence (DNA): TGCAGCGTTGAATTTCAGGGACTAGCGGGGGGCAGTCATAGAGATACGCAGTATTTT.